This TCR beta chain was retrieved from a study of blood T cell repertoires in COVID-19. Study-wide context: From the United States, Italy and Spain came samples of acute and convalescent COVID-19. From T cells, B-cell-depleted T cells, or PBMCs came the material, which was cDNA or gDNA.

V was trimmed by 6 bases and J by 5 bases, leaving 17 bases between them. CDR1 is MDHEN, CDR2 SYDVKM, per germline. The CDR3 is 14 residues long. The authors' processing: Nucleated cell number was recorded as an estimate derived from reference gene primer amplification. Libraries were prepared by immunoSEQ multiplex PCR; TCRdb keeps only in-frame clonotypes and omits some of them. D and trimming were read from the DNA, whereas the V and J calls and clone size are those reported in that table. This table has 110,000 to 150,000 clones, 80% appearing once. The sequencing sample was made of peripheral blood. The J gene is TRBJ2-7, the V gene TRBV28; weak D call: TRBD2 (6 bases). This TCR came from a woman aged 45-65 years with acute or convalescent COVID-19. The CDR3 loop is CASSLPGGANEQYF. The CDR3 DNA sequence: TGTGCCAGCAGCCTCCCCGGCGGGGCTAACGAGCAGTACTTC.